The present entry profiles one T cell receptor beta chain with its context. This CDR3 is 17 amino acids long. Germline CDR1 reads MNHEY; CDR2 reads SMNVEV (reference sequence). This sample is drawn from a study of monozygotic twins with inflammatory bowel disease. TCRdb reanalyzed the 5' RACE reads and collapses them to one entry per CDR3 protein, without DNA. The sample totals about 420,000 distinct CDR3 sequences; its top ten clones hold 2.4%. Sequenced material: blood. The rearrangement joins TRBV27 to TRBJ2-2; TCRdb lists TRBD1, though no DNA is available to test this call. The origin of this receptor is a human donor with ulcerative colitis or Crohn's disease, or a healthy co-twin of an affected twin (not recorded which). The CDR3 here is CASSFLGAGEGAGELFF.